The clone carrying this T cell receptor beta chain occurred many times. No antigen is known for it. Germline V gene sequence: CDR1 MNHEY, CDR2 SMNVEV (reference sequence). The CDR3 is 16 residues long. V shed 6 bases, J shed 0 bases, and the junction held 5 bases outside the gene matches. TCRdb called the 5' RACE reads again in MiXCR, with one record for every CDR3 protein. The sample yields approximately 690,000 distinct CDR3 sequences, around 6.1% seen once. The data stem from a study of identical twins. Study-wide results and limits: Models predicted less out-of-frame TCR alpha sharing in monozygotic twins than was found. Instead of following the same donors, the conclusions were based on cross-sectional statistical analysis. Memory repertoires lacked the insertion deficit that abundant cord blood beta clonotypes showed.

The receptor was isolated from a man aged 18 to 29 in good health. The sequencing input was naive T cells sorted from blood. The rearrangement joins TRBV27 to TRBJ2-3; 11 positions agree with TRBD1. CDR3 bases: TGTGCCAGCAGCCCGGGACAGGGGGGTAGCACAGATACGCAGTATTTT. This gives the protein CASSPGQGGSTDTQYF.